The 32 T cell receptor beta chains below come from one sample, sequenced in a study of CD8+ T cells in alopecia areata. cDNA serving as the sequencing template came from extracted, reverse transcribed RNA. The data were produced by immunoSEQ multiplex PCR, yet TCRdb's version contains in-frame clones alone and is incomplete. The sample lists under 150,000 clones; under 65% were seen once. Documented treatment: oral pan-JAK inhibitor, 5-10 mg twice daily. The material was CD4+ T cells sorted from blood, obtained at week 4, from a patient treated with tofacitinib. Receptors originate from a human donor with alopecia areata.

V gene TRBV7-2 combines with J gene TRBJ2-3; D remains ambiguous. The V end lost 5 bases, the J end lost 4 bases, and 13 bases lay between the germline ends. CDR1 is SGHTA, CDR2 FQGNSA, per germline. The CDR3 sequence is 14 residues long. The CDR3 nucleotides are TGTGCCAGCAGCGAAGGGCACGAGGCAGATACGCAGTATTTT. It yields the protein CASSEGHEADTQYF.

The chain is built from TRBV7-9 and TRBJ1-1, with D perhaps matching TRBD1 (5 bases). The CDR3 runs to 14 residues. Per germline, CDR1 SEHNR and CDR2 FQNEAQ (reference sequence). Trimming shortened V by 6 bases and J by 2 bases, and 13 bases separated the two germline ends. In DNA form, the CDR3 reads TGTGCCAGCAGAGATCCTTGGACAAACACTGAAGCTTTCTTT. This encodes CASRDPWTNTEAFF. Complete variable domain (other parts from reference TRBV7-9 and TRBJ1-1): DTGVSQNPRHKITKRGQNVTFRCDPISEHNRLYWYRQTLGQGPEFLTYFQNEAQLEKSRLLSDRFSAERPKGSFSTLEIQRTEQGDSAMYLCASRDPWTNTEAFFGQGTRLTVV.

CDR3 in amino acids: CASRPKGGGNSPLHF. For the CDR3, the DNA is TGTGCCAGCAGACCGAAAGGGGGCGGGAATTCACCCCTCCACTTT. The rearrangement links TRBV7-2 to TRBJ1-6; 7 bases fit TRBD1. Losses at the gene ends were 6 bases for V and 7 bases for J; bases not matched to a gene: 9. Germline V lookup: CDR1 SGHTA, CDR2 FQGNSA. The CDR3 length is 15 residues.

This clone appeared a few times. The chain employs TRBV13 and TRBJ2-5; 9 nucleotides align to TRBD2. CDR1 and CDR2 from the germline V gene are PRHDT and FYEKMQ (reference sequence). V gave up 3 bases and J gave up 1 base; unmatched junction bases: 3. This CDR3 is 15 amino acids long. CDR3 sequence (DNA): TGTGCCAGCAGCTTGCTAGCGGGGTCCCAAGAGACCCAGTACTTC. Its translation is CASSLLAGSQETQYF.

This clone was observed a single time. The chain recombines TRBV10-2 with TRBJ1-5; 8 nucleotides match TRBD1. CDR3 length: 14 residues. Germline assignment: CDR1 WSHSY and CDR2 SAAADI. J lost 3 bases, V lost 7 bases, and 5 bases had no gene match. The CDR3 protein is CASKDRGANQPQHF. CDR3 in DNA: TGCGCCAGCAAAGACAGGGGCGCCAATCAGCCCCAGCATTTT.

V gene TRBV29-1 combines with J gene TRBJ1-2; no clear D. V was clipped by 1 base and J by 4 bases, with 13 bases between them. From germline, CDR1 is SQVTM and CDR2 ANQGSEA. The CDR3 length is 14 residues. In DNA, the CDR3 is TGCAGCGTTGAAGTGGAGAGAAGACTCTATGGCTACACCTTC. Translated: CSVEVERRLYGYTF.

The chain recombines TRBV2 with TRBJ2-5, with unresolved D. This CDR3 is 15 amino acids long. The germline V gene has CDR1 SNHLY and CDR2 FYNNEI. V gave up 4 bases and J gave up 2 bases, with 14 bases separating them. CDR3 in DNA: TGTGCCAGCAGTGCTCTCGCGGCAGGACAAGAGACCCAGTACTTC. This sequence encodes CASSALAAGQETQYF.

This clone was counted a few times. The rearrangement links TRBV4-1 to TRBJ2-7; D is unclear. Germline assignment: CDR1 MGHRA and CDR2 YSYEKL. Deletions cut 4 bases from V and 4 bases from J, with 14 bases between. CDR3 size: 14 residues. CDR3 in DNA: TGCGCCAGCAGCCGCGTGGAAGCCTCTTACGAGCAGTACTTC. It yields the protein CASSRVEASYEQYF.

The rearrangement links TRBV30 to TRBJ2-1, with 9 bases aligning to TRBD2. Germline lookup yields CDR1 GTSNPN and CDR2 SVGIG (reference sequence). V lost 0 bases to trimming and J lost 0 bases; unmatched junction nucleotides: 6. The CDR3 loop spans 17 amino acids. CDR3 amino acids: CAWSVEREVFSYNEQFF. In DNA, the CDR3 is TGTGCCTGGAGTGTAGAGCGGGAGGTGTTCTCCTACAATGAGCAGTTCTTC.

The chain recombines TRBV4-1 with TRBJ1-4, with TRBD1 matching over 7 bases. From germline, CDR1 is MGHRA and CDR2 YSYEKL. The CDR3 extends over 17 amino acids. The V gene end was trimmed by 0 bases and the J gene end by 10 bases; junction bases not matched to a gene: 14. CDR3 sequence (DNA): TGCGCCAGCAGCCAAGATCGAGACCGGGACAGACTTCGAAAACTGTTTTTT. It specifies CASSQDRDRDRLRKLFF.

This rearrangement joins TRBV5-6 to TRBJ2-7; D possibly corresponds to TRBD2 (5 bases). The CDR3 loop spans 13 amino acids. The V and J ends lost 2 bases and 2 bases respectively, with 8 bases between them. Germline V gene sequence: CDR1 SGHDT, CDR2 YYEEEE. CDR3 sequence: CASSFSGTYEQYF. The DNA of the CDR3 is TGTGCCAGCAGCTTCTCGGGGACCTACGAGCAGTACTTC.

The rearrangement uses TRBV30 and TRBJ2-7; possibly TRBD2 for D (7 bases). V dropped 2 bases and J dropped 4 bases, with 12 bases sitting between them. CDR1 and CDR2 from the germline V gene are GTSNPN and SVGIG (reference sequence). This CDR3 comprises 13 residues. Here the CDR3 reads CAWSRGGAYEQYF. In DNA form, the CDR3 reads TGTGCCTGGAGTCGAGGGGGGGCGTACGAGCAGTACTTC.

The rearrangement links TRBV11-2 to TRBJ2-7; D perhaps matches TRBD2 (6 bases). CDR1 SGHAT and CDR2 FQNNGV come from the germline V gene. This CDR3 region has 16 residues. V was trimmed by 0 bases and J by 9 bases, leaving 21 bases between them. The CDR3 spells CASSLDAGRVLRGQYF. In nucleotides, the CDR3 is TGTGCCAGCAGCTTAGATGCGGGGAGAGTACTACGAGGGCAGTACTTC.

The V and J genes are TRBV5-4 and TRBJ2-5; D may correspond to TRBD1 or TRBD2 (6 bases each). From germline, CDR1 is SGHNT and CDR2 YYREEE (reference sequence). V lost 4 bases and J lost 7, with 14 bases in between. The CDR3 runs to 13 residues. The CDR3 bases are TGTGCCAGCAGCGGGGGGCTAGATGGGACCCAGTACTTC. Protein sequence: CASSGGLDGTQYF.

The J gene is TRBJ2-1, the V gene TRBV29-1, with 9 positions matching TRBD1. CDR3 size: 13 residues. V lost 8 bases and J lost 5; bases outside the gene matches: 7. Germline CDR1 reads SQVTM; CDR2 reads ANQGSEA. The CDR3: CSITGGADNEQFF. Written as DNA, the CDR3 is TGCAGCATCACAGGGGGCGCGGACAATGAGCAGTTCTTC.

There are a few counts of this clone. CDR3 nucleotide sequence: TGCAGCGTCAATATTGGACAGGGGTGGAGGTACGAGCAGTACTTC. This sequence encodes CSVNIGQGWRYEQYF. The V call is TRBV29-1, the J call TRBJ2-7; 9 bases map to TRBD1. The V gene end was trimmed by 6 bases and the J gene end by 4 bases; junction bases not matched to a gene: 13. CDR3 length: 15 amino acids. Germline-derived CDR1 and CDR2 are SQVTM and ANQGSEA.

CDR3 in DNA: TGTGCCAGCGAGTCGGCCCGCTGGACTAGCGGTCCTGCTCGGGAAAACATTCAGTACTTC. Its protein product is CASESARWTSGPARENIQYF. The V gene is TRBV28, the J gene TRBJ2-4; TRBD2 agrees at 10 bases. This CDR3 is built from 20 residues. V was clipped by 8 bases and J by 5 bases; unmatched bases: 24. In germline, CDR1 is MDHEN, CDR2 SYDVKM.

The J gene is TRBJ2-1, the V gene TRBV4-2, with 7 bases fitting TRBD2. V was clipped by 1 base and J by 11 bases; unmatched bases: 8. Germline V gives CDR1 LGHNA, CDR2 YNFKEQ. This CDR3 region has 14 residues. CDR3 in DNA: TGTGCCAGCAGCCAAGGTATCGGAGCGGGGAAGCAGTTCTTC. As protein: CASSQGIGAGKQFF.

This chain uses TRBV5-1 with TRBJ2-2; 7 nucleotides agree with TRBD1. The V gene's germline CDR1 is SGHRS and CDR2 YFSETQ. Losses at the gene ends were 0 bases for V and 3 bases for J; bases not matched to a gene: 2. This CDR3 is 15 amino acids long. CDR3 region: CASSLATGDTGELFF. The DNA for the CDR3 is TGCGCCAGCAGCTTGGCCACAGGGGACACCGGGGAGCTGTTTTTT.

The V gene is TRBV6-1, the J gene TRBJ1-1; the match to TRBD1 covers 8 bases. The CDR3 loop spans 13 amino acids. Germline loops: CDR1 MNHNS, CDR2 SASEGT. Unmatched junction bases numbered 10, after V lost 6 bases and J lost 10 bases. CDR3 in DNA: TGTGCCAGCAGATTGGACAGGGAAAGAGTAGCTTTCTTT. Amino acids: CASRLDRERVAFF.

This rearrangement joins TRBV30 to TRBJ2-6; D gene unclear. V was pared by 7 bases and J by 0 bases, with 10 bases between. The germline V gene has CDR1 GTSNPN and CDR2 SVGIG (reference sequence). This CDR3 comprises 14 residues. The CDR3, as DNA: TGTGCCTATCAGGCAGCCTCTGGGGCCAACGTCCTGACTTTC. The encoded protein is CAYQAASGANVLTF.

CDR3 protein: CASSLPWAAYEQYF. CDR3 bases: TGTGCCAGCAGCTTACCATGGGCAGCCTACGAGCAGTACTTC. The chain is built from TRBV7-2 and TRBJ2-7; D is unresolved. Trimming took 2 bases from V and 2 from J, leaving 10 bases between them. Germline V CDR1 and CDR2: SGHTA, FQGNSA. The CDR3 is 14 residues long.

In this sample, this clone turned up a few times. V and J are TRBV5-1 and TRBJ2-3; D is possibly TRBD2 (6 bases). This CDR3 has 16 amino acids. V was trimmed by 0 bases and J by 2 bases, leaving 13 bases between them. Germline-derived CDR1 and CDR2 are SGHRS and YFSETQ. This CDR3 is CASSLGVSGSTDTQYF. The DNA for the CDR3 is TGCGCCAGCAGCTTGGGGGTTAGCGGATCCACAGATACGCAGTATTTT.

Concerning this clone itself: The same CDR3 is also encoded by other DNA sequences in this sample. V is TRBV29-1 and J is TRBJ1-1, with D possibly matching TRBD1 (5 bases). Per the germline V gene, CDR1 is SQVTM and CDR2 is ANQGSEA. The CDR3 totals 13 residues. V was cut by 1 base and J by 4 bases, with 10 bases left in between. Written as DNA, the CDR3 is TGCAGCGTTGAAGGCGGGAGGGGCACTGAAGCTTTCTTT. Translation: CSVEGGRGTEAFF.

The chain employs TRBV29-1 and TRBJ2-1; no clear D gene. V shed 0 bases and J shed 8 bases, with 8 bases lying between them. This CDR3 has 12 amino acids. The germline V gene encodes CDR1 SQVTM and CDR2 ANQGSEA. CDR3 in amino acids: CSVEDRADEQFF. The CDR3 nucleotides read TGCAGCGTTGAAGATCGGGCTGATGAGCAGTTCTTC.

CDR3 region: CASSGTPTNEKLFF. The CDR3 DNA reads as TGTGCCAGCAGCGGGACACCAACTAATGAAAAACTGTTTTTT. The rearrangement joins TRBV5-6 to TRBJ1-4; possible D gene TRBD1, 6 bases. The V end was cut by 4 bases, the J end by 0 bases, with 7 bases between. The CDR3 extends over 14 amino acids. Germline V lookup: CDR1 SGHDT, CDR2 YYEEEE.

This clone has only a few counts. The chain joins TRBV2 to TRBJ1-6, with no clear D. Trimming cost V 9 bases and J 4 bases, with 7 bases left between them. The V gene's germline CDR1 is SNHLY and CDR2 FYNNEI. The CDR3 covers 12 residues. CDR3 DNA sequence: TGTGCCAGTGACGTGTATAATTCACCCCTCCACTTT. Its translation: CASDVYNSPLHF.

The chain combines TRBV5-6 with TRBJ2-1, with TRBD2 identical over 11 bases. Germline V gene lookup returns CDR1 SGHDT and CDR2 YYEEEE. Trimming at V came to 2 bases and at J to 9 bases, leaving 7 bases not matched to a gene. There are 15 residues in the CDR3. The CDR3 is CASSFITSGSPEQFF. CDR3 bases: TGTGCCAGCAGCTTTATCACTAGCGGGAGTCCTGAGCAGTTCTTC.

This clone turned up a few times. The chain uses TRBV11-2 and TRBJ2-5; D could derive from TRBD1 or TRBD2 (5 bases each). The CDR3 totals 14 residues. Germline V CDR1 and CDR2: SGHAT, FQNNGV. Trimming took 5 bases from V and 5 from J, leaving 15 bases between them. CDR3: CASSGLSGRETQYF. DNA for the CDR3: TGTGCCAGCAGCGGACTCTCGGGGCGGGAGACCCAGTACTTC.

The chain recombines TRBV5-6 with TRBJ2-2; tentatively, D is TRBD2 (5 bases). CDR1 is SGHDT, CDR2 YYEEEE, per germline. V lost 4 bases and J 2 bases, leaving 15 bases between the germline ends. The CDR3 is 16 amino acids. The CDR3 nucleotides are TGTGCCAGCAGCGGGATGGGGAGACCCAACACCGGGGAGCTGTTTTTT. It is translated as CASSGMGRPNTGELFF.

The V call is TRBV5-4, the J call TRBJ2-5; a weak D match, TRBD2 (6 bases). Trimming pared 0 bases from V and 8 bases from J, leaving 11 bases between. The germline V gene has CDR1 SGHNT and CDR2 YYREEE (reference sequence). The CDR3 consists of 13 residues. CDR3 protein: CASSLGLVQTQYF. The CDR3 DNA reads TGTGCCAGCAGCTTGGGACTAGTTCAAACCCAGTACTTC. Based on the CDR3 plus reference TRBV5-4 and TRBJ2-5, the full variable domain is ETGVTQSPTHLIKTRGQQVTLRCSSQSGHNTVSWYQQALGQGPQFIFQYYREEENGRGNFPPRFSGLQFPNYSSELNVNALELDDSALYLCASSLGLVQTQYFGPGTRLLVL.

The chain has TRBV5-6 and TRBJ1-1; D call uncertain. Trimming removed 1 base from V and 3 bases from J, with 7 bases in between. This CDR3 is 13 amino acids long. Germline V gives CDR1 SGHDT, CDR2 YYEEEE. The CDR3 here is CASSLRRDTEAFF. For the CDR3, the DNA is TGTGCCAGCAGCTTGCGTCGGGACACTGAAGCTTTCTTT.